This record covers a single T cell receptor (beta chain). What it binds is not known. TCRdb keeps only in-frame clones here, not all; method: immunoSEQ multiplex PCR. The sample carries around 100,000 clones, less than 85% recorded once. Looked up from germline, CDR1 is SGHNT and CDR2 is YYREEE (reference sequence). The CDR3 totals 16 residues. Trimming removed 3 bases from V and 5 bases from J; junction bases left unmatched: 10. The data derive from a study of Ad26.COV2.S vaccination and SARS-CoV-2 variants. Study-wide points: It was found that vaccine and placebo recipients had similar non-spike TCR breadth. The TCR breadth and depth analyses may have understated or missed part of the total T cell responses. Post-vaccination breadth of spike-specific CD8+ and CD4+ T cell responses was reportedly substantial.

Sequencing used peripheral blood, obtained after recovery from COVID-19. This TCR derives from a human donor who had recovered from COVID-19. This sequence joins TRBV5-4 and TRBJ2-1; 8 positions agree with TRBD2. CDR3 protein: CASSYYSGTYNNEQFF. The DNA for the CDR3 is TGTGCCAGCAGCTATTATAGCGGGACTTACAACAATGAGCAGTTCTTC. The full variable domain, its missing parts supplied by reference TRBV5-4 and TRBJ2-1, is ETGVTQSPTHLIKTRGQQVTLRCSSQSGHNTVSWYQQALGQGPQFIFQYYREEENGRGNFPPRFSGLQFPNYSSELNVNALELDDSALYLCASSYYSGTYNNEQFFGPGTRLTVL.